A single T cell receptor beta chain is shown here with its context. This record comes from a study of shared clonotypes between healthy human individuals. Trimming stripped 4 bases from V and 6 bases from J, with 16 bases between. The CDR3 loop spans 14 amino acids. Germline CDR1 and CDR2: SGHRS and YFSETQ. Sequenced by immunoSEQ multiplex PCR; TCRdb stores in-frame clones only, minus some. Here the sample spans about 110,000 clones, about 62% being singletons. The gene calls are TRBV5-1 and TRBJ1-1; D is unresolved. The sample was memory CD8+ T cells sorted from blood. Stated subset: CD45RO+ cells pooled with CCR7-negative TemRA cells. This clonotype was sampled from a woman in her 30s in good health. The CDR3 bases are TGCGCCAGCAGCACCGGGCCCCCTGAGGCTGAAGCTTTCTTT. It encodes CASSTGPPEAEAFF.